Following are 10 T cell receptor beta chains from one sample sequenced in a study of T-cell memory formation after mild COVID-19. TCRdb itself ran the 5' RACE reads through MiXCR, one entry per CDR3 protein. The top ten hold roughly 3.8% of the sample, which has 150,000 or so distinct CDR3 sequences, 9.5% to 13% seen once. The sequencing sample was made of PBMCs or a T cell subset sorted from them (not recorded which). The receptors were gathered from a man younger than 30 who had mild COVID-19 (a few samples of this study predate the infection). Cell type and time point are not known.

This chain links TRBV20-1 with TRBJ1-4; TRBD1 matches 10 bases. Germline CDR1 reads DFQATT; CDR2 reads SNEGSKA (reference sequence). This CDR3 is 13 amino acids long. Germline trimming cut 6 bases from V and 8 bases from J; bases unmatched to any gene: 6. The CDR3 loop reads CSATRQGAEKLFF. The DNA of the CDR3 is TGCAGTGCAACTAGACAGGGGGCGGAAAAACTGTTTTTT.

The gene calls are TRBV5-1 and TRBJ2-1, with D possibly being TRBD1 (6 bases). V dropped 4 bases and J dropped 10 bases, with 15 bases sitting between them. This CDR3 contains 13 residues. Per germline, CDR1 SGHRS and CDR2 YFSETQ. The CDR3 loop is CASSQTPGVEQFF. The CDR3 DNA reads as TGCGCCAGCAGCCAAACCCCAGGGGTCGAGCAGTTCTTC.

This clonotype came up many times. This chain links TRBV4-3 with TRBJ1-4; no reliable D call. V lost 0 bases and J 6 bases, leaving 5 bases between the germline ends. The length of the CDR3 is 13 residues. Germline lookup yields CDR1 LGHNA and CDR2 YSLEER. In DNA form, the CDR3 reads TGCGCCAGCAGCCAAGATACCCATGAAAAACTGTTTTTT. Encoded protein: CASSQDTHEKLFF.

The gene calls are TRBV24-1 and TRBJ2-3, with 7 positions matching TRBD1. V shed 5 bases and J 7 bases; nucleotides not matched to a gene: 5. The germline CDR1 and CDR2 sequences are KGHDR and SFDVKD. The CDR3 totals 13 residues. The CDR3 spells CATSAGDRYTQYF. CDR3 DNA sequence: TGTGCCACCAGTGCCGGGGACAGATATACGCAGTATTTT.

The chain carries TRBV5-1 and TRBJ2-3; 8 bases agree with TRBD1. The CDR3 runs to 18 residues. V lost 0 bases, J lost 6 bases, and 15 bases stayed unmatched. The V gene's germline CDR1 is SGHRS and CDR2 YFSETQ. CDR3 residues: CASSLGQGFISAMDTQYF. The CDR3 DNA reads as TGCGCCAGCAGCTTGGGACAGGGGTTTATATCGGCCATGGATACGCAGTATTTT.

The chain couples TRBV6-5 to TRBJ2-2; D gene unclear. Germline lookup yields CDR1 MNHEY and CDR2 SVGAGI. CDR3 size: 15 residues. V was trimmed by 2 bases and J by 3 bases, leaving 10 bases between them. CDR3 region: CASSYRCVDTGELFF. Written as DNA, the CDR3 is TGTGCCAGCAGTTACAGGTGTGTAGACACCGGGGAGCTGTTTTTT.

The sample holds many counts of this clonotype. V gene TRBV7-2 combines with J gene TRBJ2-1, with 10 bases aligning to TRBD2. There are 15 residues in the CDR3. V was pared by 5 bases and J by 2 bases, with 3 bases of the junction left unmatched. The germline CDR1 and CDR2 sequences are SGHTA and FQGNSA. The CDR3 protein is CASSATSGAYNEQFF. The CDR3, as DNA: TGTGCCAGCAGCGCCACTAGCGGGGCCTACAATGAGCAGTTCTTC.

This clonotype was detected a few times. The V and J genes are TRBV5-6 and TRBJ2-3, with 7 bases fitting TRBD2. Trimming at V came to 7 bases and at J to 2 bases, leaving 4 bases not matched to a gene. There are 13 residues in the CDR3. The V gene's germline CDR1 is SGHDT and CDR2 YYEEEE. The CDR3 region is CASRTSHTDTQYF. Here the CDR3 DNA reads TGTGCCAGCCGGACTAGTCACACAGATACGCAGTATTTT. Filled out from reference TRBV5-6 and TRBJ2-3, the complete variable domain reads DAGVTQSPTHLIKTRGQQVTLRCSPKSGHDTVSWYQQALGQGPQFIFQYYEEEERQRGNFPDRFSGHQFPNYSSELNVNALLLGDSALYLCASRTSHTDTQYFGPGTRLTVL.

This chain joins TRBV28 and TRBJ2-3; unclear D gene. Germline CDR1 is MDHEN and CDR2 is SYDVKM. The ends were cut back, 8 bases at V and 4 bases at J, with 16 bases in the middle. This CDR3 comprises 14 residues. The CDR3 spells CASQSSNTPDTQYF. As DNA, the CDR3 is TGTGCCAGCCAATCCTCTAACACGCCAGATACGCAGTATTTT.

This clonotype was detected only a few times. This chain links TRBV20-1 with TRBJ2-3, with D uncertain. The CDR3 totals 15 residues. Looked up from germline, CDR1 is DFQATT and CDR2 is SNEGSKA (reference sequence). Trimming stripped 1 base from V and 5 bases from J, with 16 bases between. CDR3 nucleotides: TGCAGTGCTAGAGCCTCTCGGACCGGCGGAGATACGCAGTATTTT. The encoded protein is CSARASRTGGDTQYF.